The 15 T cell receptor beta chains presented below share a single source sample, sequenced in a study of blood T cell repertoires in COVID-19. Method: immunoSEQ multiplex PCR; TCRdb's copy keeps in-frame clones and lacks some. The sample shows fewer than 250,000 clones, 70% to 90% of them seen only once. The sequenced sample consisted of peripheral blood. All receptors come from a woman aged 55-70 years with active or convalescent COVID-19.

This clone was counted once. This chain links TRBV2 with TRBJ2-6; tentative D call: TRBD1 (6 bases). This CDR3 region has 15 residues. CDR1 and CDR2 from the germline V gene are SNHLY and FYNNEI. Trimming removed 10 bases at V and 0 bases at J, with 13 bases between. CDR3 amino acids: CATTQGYSGANVLTF. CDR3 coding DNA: TGTGCCACCACACAGGGTTACTCTGGGGCCAACGTCCTGACTTTC. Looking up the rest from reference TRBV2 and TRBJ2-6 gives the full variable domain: EPEVTQTPSHQVTQMGQEVILRCVPISNHLYFYWYRQILGQKVEFLVSFYNNEISEKSEIFDDQFSVERPDGSNFTLKIRSTKLEDSAMYFCATTQGYSGANVLTFGAGSRLTVL.

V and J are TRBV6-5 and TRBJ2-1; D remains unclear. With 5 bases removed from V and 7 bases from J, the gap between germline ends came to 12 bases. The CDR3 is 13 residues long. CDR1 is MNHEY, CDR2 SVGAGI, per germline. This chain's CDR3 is CASSRQRANEQFF. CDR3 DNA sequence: TGTGCCAGCAGTCGTCAGCGTGCTAATGAGCAGTTCTTC.

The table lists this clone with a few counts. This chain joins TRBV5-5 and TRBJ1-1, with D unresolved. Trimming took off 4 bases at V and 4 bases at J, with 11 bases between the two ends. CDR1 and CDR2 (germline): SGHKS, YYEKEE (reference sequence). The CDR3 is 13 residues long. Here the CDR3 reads CASSPNSRTEAFF. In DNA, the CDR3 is TGTGCCAGCAGCCCGAACTCTCGCACTGAAGCTTTCTTT. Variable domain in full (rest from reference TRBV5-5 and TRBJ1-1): DAGVTQSPTHLIKTRGQQVTLRCSPISGHKSVSWYQQVLGQGPQFIFQYYEKEERGRGNFPDRFSARQFPNYSSELNVNALLLGDSALYLCASSPNSRTEAFFGQGTRLTVV.

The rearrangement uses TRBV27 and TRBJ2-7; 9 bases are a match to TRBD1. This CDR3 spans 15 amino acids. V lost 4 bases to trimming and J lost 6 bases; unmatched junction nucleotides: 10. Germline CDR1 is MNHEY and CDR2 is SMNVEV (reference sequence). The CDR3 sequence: CASSSTGGHLGEQYF. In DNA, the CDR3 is TGTGCCAGCAGTTCGACAGGGGGGCATCTAGGCGAGCAGTACTTC.

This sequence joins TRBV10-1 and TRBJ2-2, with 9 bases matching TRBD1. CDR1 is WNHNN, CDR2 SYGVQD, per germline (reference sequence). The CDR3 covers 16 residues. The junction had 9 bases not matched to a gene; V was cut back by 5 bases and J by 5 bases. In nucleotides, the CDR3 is TGCGCCAGCAGTCGGGACAGGGCCACCTCAACCGGGGAGCTGTTTTTT. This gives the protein CASSRDRATSTGELFF.

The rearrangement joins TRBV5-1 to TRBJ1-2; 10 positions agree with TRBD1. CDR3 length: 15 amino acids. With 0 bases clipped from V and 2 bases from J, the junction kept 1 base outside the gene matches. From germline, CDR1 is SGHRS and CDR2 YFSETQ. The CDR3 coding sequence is TGCGCCAGCAGCTTGGGACAGGGGGCGAACTATGGCTACACCTTC. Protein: CASSLGQGANYGYTF.

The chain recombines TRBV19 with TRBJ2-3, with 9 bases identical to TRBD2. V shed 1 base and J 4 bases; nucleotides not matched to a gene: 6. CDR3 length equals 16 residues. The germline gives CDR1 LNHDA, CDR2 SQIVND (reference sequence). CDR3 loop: CASSIGRAGGSDTQYF. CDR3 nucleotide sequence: TGTGCCAGTAGTATAGGGCGAGCGGGAGGCTCAGATACGCAGTATTTT.

The chain's CDR3 is CASSLGLAGVAGELFF. The CDR3 DNA reads as TGTGCCAGCAGCTTAGGACTAGCGGGAGTCGCCGGGGAGCTGTTTTTT. The V and J genes are TRBV7-6 and TRBJ2-2; 12 nucleotides align to TRBD2. V shed 1 base and J 6 bases; nucleotides not matched to a gene: 3. Germline assignment: CDR1 SGHVS and CDR2 FNYEAQ. The length of the CDR3 is 16 residues.

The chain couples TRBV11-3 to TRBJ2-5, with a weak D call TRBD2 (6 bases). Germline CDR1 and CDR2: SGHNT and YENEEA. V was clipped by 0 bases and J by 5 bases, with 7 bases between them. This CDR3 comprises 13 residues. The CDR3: CASSLEGRETQYF. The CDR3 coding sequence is TGTGCCAGCAGCTTAGAGGGGAGGGAGACCCAGTACTTC.

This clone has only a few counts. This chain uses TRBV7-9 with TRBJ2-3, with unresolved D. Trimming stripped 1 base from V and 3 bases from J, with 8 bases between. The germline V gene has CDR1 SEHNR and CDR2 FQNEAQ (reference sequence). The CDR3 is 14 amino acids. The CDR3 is CASSLVVPTDTQYF. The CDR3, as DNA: TGTGCCAGCAGCTTAGTAGTTCCGACAGATACGCAGTATTTT.

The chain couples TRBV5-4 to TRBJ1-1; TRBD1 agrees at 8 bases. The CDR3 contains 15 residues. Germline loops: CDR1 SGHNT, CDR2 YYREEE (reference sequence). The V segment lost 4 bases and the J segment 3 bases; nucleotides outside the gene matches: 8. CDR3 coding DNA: TGTGCCAGCAGCCTTGACAGGGGTAGGGACACTGAAGCTTTCTTT. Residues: CASSLDRGRDTEAFF.

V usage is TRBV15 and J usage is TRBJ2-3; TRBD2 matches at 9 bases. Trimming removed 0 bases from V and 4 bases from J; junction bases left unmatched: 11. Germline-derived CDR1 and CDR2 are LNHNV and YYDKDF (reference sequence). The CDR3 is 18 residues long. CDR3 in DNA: TGTGCCACCAGCAGAGATCCCGGCGGGGGGGCCATGGCAGATACGCAGTATTTT. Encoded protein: CATSRDPGGGAMADTQYF.

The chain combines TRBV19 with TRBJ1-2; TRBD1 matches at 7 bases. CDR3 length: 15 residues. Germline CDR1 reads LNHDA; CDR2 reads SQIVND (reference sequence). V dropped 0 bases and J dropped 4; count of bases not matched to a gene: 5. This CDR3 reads CASSIDPGQIYGYTF. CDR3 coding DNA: TGTGCCAGTAGTATAGATCCGGGACAGATCTATGGCTACACCTTC.

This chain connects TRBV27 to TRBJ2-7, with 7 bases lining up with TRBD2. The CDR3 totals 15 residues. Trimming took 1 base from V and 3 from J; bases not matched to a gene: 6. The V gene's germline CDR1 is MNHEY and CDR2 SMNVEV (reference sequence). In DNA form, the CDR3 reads TGTGCCAGCAGTTTATGGGCTAGCGGCCGCTACGAGCAGTACTTC. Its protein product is CASSLWASGRYEQYF.

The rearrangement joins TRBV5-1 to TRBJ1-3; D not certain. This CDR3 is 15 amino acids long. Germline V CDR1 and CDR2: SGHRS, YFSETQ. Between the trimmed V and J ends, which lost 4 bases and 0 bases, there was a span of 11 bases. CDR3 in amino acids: CASSPEVSSGNTIYF. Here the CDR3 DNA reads TGCGCCAGCAGCCCCGAGGTCAGCTCTGGAAACACCATATATTTT.